The 24 T cell receptor beta chains below all came from one sample that was sequenced in a study of spatial heterogeneity in lung cancer. TCRdb ran MiXCR on the 5' RACE reads and lists one entry per CDR3 protein. The sample lists just under 40,000 distinct CDR3 sequences; about 6% were seen once. Time point here: sample taken at primary tumor resection. Unsorted whole RNA samples from tumor, nontumor lung or frozen PBMC were sequenced. Sequencing used PBMCs, obtained at surgery. These TCRs come from a male donor with early-stage non-small cell lung cancer.

This clonotype was seen only a few times. This chain links TRBV4-1 with TRBJ1-5; 10 bases map to TRBD1. CDR1 is MGHRA and CDR2 is YSYEKL in the germline V gene. The V segment lost 2 bases and the J segment 3 bases; nucleotides outside the gene matches: 10. This CDR3 is 18 amino acids long. The CDR3 reads CASSQPTGGGFNNQPQHF. DNA of the CDR3: TGCGCCAGCAGCCAACCGACAGGGGGCGGGTTTAACAATCAGCCCCAGCATTTT.

This clonotype was found a few times. The chain has TRBV4-2 and TRBJ2-7; TRBD2 matches 9 bases. CDR1 LGHNA and CDR2 YNFKEQ come from the germline V gene. The CDR3 contains 14 residues. V trimming: 0 bases; J trimming: 5 bases; junction bases outside the gene matches: 2. The CDR3 here is CASSQDSGGNEQYF. The CDR3 nucleotides read TGTGCCAGCAGCCAAGACAGCGGGGGGAACGAGCAGTACTTC.

Worth noting for this clonotype: A much larger clone differs by one base, so this may be a read error. The chain is built from TRBV6-5 and TRBJ1-1, with TRBD1 matching over 7 bases. There are 15 residues in the CDR3. Germline V gene lookup returns CDR1 MNHEY and CDR2 SVGAGI. The DNA for the CDR3 is TGTGCCAACAGTTACTTCCAGGGGGGGGTGACTGAAGCTTTCTTT. This translates into CANSYFQGGVTEAFF.

The chain recombines TRBV4-1 with TRBJ1-3; D gene unclear. V lost 4 bases, J lost 0 bases, and 10 bases lay in between. In germline, CDR1 is MGHRA, CDR2 YSYEKL. The length of the CDR3 is 15 residues. The CDR3 region has the DNA TGCGCCAGCAGCCCTCTCCCCAGCTCTGGAAACACCATATATTTT. Amino acid sequence: CASSPLPSSGNTIYF.

The table lists this clonotype with many counts. The chain carries TRBV3-1 and TRBJ2-1, with D uncertain. Trimming took 5 bases from V and 7 from J, leaving 6 bases between them. The CDR3 totals 11 residues. Per germline, CDR1 LGHDT and CDR2 YNNKEL (reference sequence). CDR3 region: CASSRVNEQFF. The CDR3, as DNA: TGTGCCAGCAGCAGGGTTAATGAGCAGTTCTTC.

J is TRBJ2-7 and V is TRBV12-3 or TRBV12-4; D may be TRBD1 (6 bases). The V end was cut by 1 base, the J end by 6 bases, with 16 bases between. The CDR3 length is 15 residues. CDR3 nucleotide sequence: TGTGCCAGCAGTTTAGGACAGGTGGTCTTGAGCGAGCAGTACTTC. This gives the protein CASSLGQVVLSEQYF.

There are many counts of this clonotype. The CDR3 DNA follows: TGTGCCAGCAGTTTAGTGGGGGGGAACACTGAAGCTTTCTTT. Translation: CASSLVGGNTEAFF. The chain employs TRBV28 and TRBJ1-1, with D possibly being TRBD1 (5 bases). Per germline, CDR1 MDHEN and CDR2 SYDVKM. V was shortened by 2 bases and J by 1 base, with 8 bases between the two germline ends. This CDR3 has 14 amino acids.

V is TRBV9 and J is TRBJ2-1, with D perhaps TRBD2 (7 bases). Deletions cut 2 bases from V and 8 bases from J, with 14 bases between. The length of the CDR3 is 14 residues. The germline gives CDR1 SGDLS, CDR2 YYNGEE. The CDR3 here is CASSVVRGADEQFF. The DNA of the CDR3 is TGTGCCAGCAGCGTCGTACGGGGGGCCGATGAGCAGTTCTTC.

This clonotype was counted at least ten times. The V call is TRBV2, the J call TRBJ1-2; D remains unclear. V was pared by 7 bases and J by 2 bases, with 8 bases between. CDR1 and CDR2 (germline): SNHLY, FYNNEI. This CDR3 has 12 residues. The CDR3, as DNA: TGTGCCAGCATGGGGTTGAACTATGGCTACACCTTC. Its translation is CASMGLNYGYTF.

J is TRBJ2-1 and V is TRBV12-5; 10 nucleotides line up with TRBD1. Trimming at V came to 6 bases and at J to 2 bases, leaving 13 bases not matched to a gene. This CDR3 has 18 amino acids. Germline CDR1 LGHNT, CDR2 FRNRAP. DNA of the CDR3: TGTGCTAGTGGCCTGTCCCGGGACAGGGGCAGCCCCTACAATGAGCAGTTCTTC. Its translation is CASGLSRDRGSPYNEQFF. Looking up the rest from reference TRBV12-5 and TRBJ2-1 gives the full variable domain: DARVTQTPRHKVTEMGQEVTMRCQPILGHNTVFWYRQTMMQGLELLAYFRNRAPLDDSGMPKDRFSAEMPDATLATLKIQPSEPRDSAVYFCASGLSRDRGSPYNEQFFGPGTRLTVL.

At least ten counts were recorded for this clonotype. The genes are TRBV20-1 and TRBJ1-5; weak D call: TRBD1 (6 bases). Germline assignment: CDR1 DFQATT and CDR2 SNEGSKA (reference sequence). Trimming stripped 0 bases from V and 4 bases from J, with 13 bases between. The CDR3 runs to 15 residues. CDR3: CSAREGARGNQPQHF. DNA for the CDR3: TGCAGTGCTAGAGAGGGGGCCCGGGGAAATCAGCCCCAGCATTTT.

This sequence joins TRBV7-2 and TRBJ2-1; TRBD2 aligns across 8 bases. The CDR3 contains 11 residues. Germline V gene data show CDR1 as SGHTA and CDR2 as FQGNSA. V gave up 5 bases and J gave up 12 bases; unmatched junction bases: 3. The CDR3 loop reads CASSLRGGQFF. The CDR3 DNA follows: TGTGCCAGCAGCCTCCGGGGGGGGCAGTTCTTC.

This clonotype appeared a few times. The chain combines TRBV20-1 with TRBJ1-1, with 7 bases that match TRBD1. The length of the CDR3 is 13 residues. CDR1 is DFQATT and CDR2 is SNEGSKA in the germline V gene (reference sequence). V lost 4 bases, J lost 10 bases, and 12 bases stayed unmatched. The CDR3 bases are TGCAGTGCTAAGGACAGGAGAGGAATCTCAGCTTTCTTT. This codes for CSAKDRRGISAFF.

This clonotype appeared many times. CDR3 nucleotides: TGTGCCAGCAGCTTGTCCTACCCCCCCTCAGGGAGCTCCTATAATTCACCCCTCCACTTT. Translating it yields CASSLSYPPSGSSYNSPLHF. The gene calls are TRBV5-5 and TRBJ1-6, with D perhaps TRBD1 (5 bases). There are 20 residues in the CDR3. The germline CDR1 and CDR2 sequences are SGHKS and YYEKEE (reference sequence). V was trimmed by 1 base and J by 0 bases, leaving 20 bases between them.

In its sample, this clonotype was seen many times. This chain uses TRBV4-1 with TRBJ1-5, with D perhaps matching TRBD1 (5 bases). With 4 bases removed from V and 4 bases from J, the gap between germline ends came to 23 bases. Per the germline V gene, CDR1 is MGHRA and CDR2 is YSYEKL. The CDR3 runs 18 residues. The CDR3 DNA reads as TGCGCCAGCAGCCGAATGGCCGGGAGGGGCTTCAGGAATCAGCCCCAGCATTTT. It codes for CASSRMAGRGFRNQPQHF.

In this sample, this clonotype turned up many times. The chain couples TRBV11-2 to TRBJ1-1, with D tentatively TRBD1 (6 bases). This CDR3 has 16 residues. Germline V gene data show CDR1 as SGHAT and CDR2 as FQNNGV. Trimming removed 1 base at V and 3 bases at J, with 15 bases between. The CDR3 here is CASSLVMGQPYTEAFF. The DNA for the CDR3 is TGTGCCAGCAGCTTAGTAATGGGACAACCCTACACTGAAGCTTTCTTT.

This clonotype was detected only a few times. The chain couples TRBV5-1 to TRBJ2-7; D unclear. Trimming removed 5 bases from V and 0 bases from J, with 9 bases in between. This CDR3 spans 13 amino acids. The germline CDR1 and CDR2 sequences are SGHRS and YFSETQ. DNA for the CDR3: TGCGCCAGCAGTCCCTTCCTCTCCTACGAGCAGTACTTC. The encoded protein is CASSPFLSYEQYF.

In this sample, this clonotype turned up many times. The genes are TRBV18 and TRBJ1-1; 10 bases are shared with TRBD1. CDR1 KGHSH and CDR2 LQKENI come from the germline V gene. Germline trimming cut 3 bases from V and 4 bases from J; bases unmatched to any gene: 5. The CDR3 length is 15 residues. The DNA of the CDR3 is TGTGCCAGCTCACCCCTGACAGGGGGCCTCACTGAAGCTTTCTTT. Protein product: CASSPLTGGLTEAFF.

The chain joins TRBV5-1 to TRBJ2-2, with D unclear. Germline-derived CDR1 and CDR2 are SGHRS and YFSETQ. The V and J ends lost 5 bases and 0 bases respectively, with 11 bases between them. The CDR3 is 15 amino acids. Here the CDR3 reads CASRFELTNTGELFF. The CDR3 region has the DNA TGCGCCAGCAGATTTGAACTCACGAACACCGGGGAGCTGTTTTTT.

This clonotype was observed a handful of times. The chain combines TRBV6-1 with TRBJ2-7, with TRBD2 matching over 8 bases. V was clipped by 9 bases and J by 0 bases; unmatched bases: 10. CDR3 length equals 15 residues. The germline CDR1 and CDR2 sequences are MNHNS and SASEGT. CDR3 nucleotides: TGTGCCAGTATGCGGGGGGACGGGAGCTCCTACGAGCAGTACTTC. Translated: CASMRGDGSSYEQYF.

This clonotype was observed at least ten times. The chain combines TRBV30 with TRBJ1-4; D call uncertain. V was shortened by 3 bases and J by 8 bases, with 10 bases between the two germline ends. The germline V gene has CDR1 GTSNPN and CDR2 SVGIG (reference sequence). CDR3 length equals 12 residues. CDR3 in DNA: TGTGCCTGGAGAGGATCTCAGGAAAAACTGTTTTTT. Translated: CAWRGSQEKLFF. Supplemented by reference TRBV30 and TRBJ1-4, the full variable domain reads SQTIHQWPATLVQPVGSPLSLECTVEGTSNPNLYWYRQAAGRGLQLLFYSVGIGQISSEVPQNLSASRPQDRQFILSSKKLLLSDSGFYLCAWRGSQEKLFFGSGTQLSVL.

This clonotype appeared a few times. J is TRBJ1-2 and V is TRBV7-2, with TRBD1 identical over 7 bases. This CDR3 contains 13 residues. The V gene end was trimmed by 5 bases and the J gene end by 2 bases; junction bases not matched to a gene: 2. Germline CDR1 and CDR2: SGHTA and FQGNSA. Written as DNA, the CDR3 is TGTGCCAGCAGCAGGGACAGAAACTATGGCTACACCTTC. Encoded protein: CASSRDRNYGYTF.

The table lists this clonotype with many counts. The chain couples TRBV19 to TRBJ1-5, with no clear D. The CDR3 covers 14 residues. Germline CDR1 and CDR2: LNHDA and SQIVND (reference sequence). The V and J ends lost 5 bases and 7 bases respectively, with 15 bases between them. The CDR3 bases are TGTGCCAGTAGTCCGCCCCCGGGAGGCCAGCCCCAGCATTTT. Its translation is CASSPPPGGQPQHF.

This clonotype was picked up many times. V usage is TRBV28 and J usage is TRBJ1-5; a weak D match, TRBD1 (5 bases). The CDR3 covers 16 residues. From germline, CDR1 is MDHEN and CDR2 SYDVKM. V lost 2 bases and J lost 5, with 16 bases in between. The chain's CDR3 is CASSLPGHGGDQPQHF. DNA of the CDR3: TGTGCCAGCAGTTTACCCGGCCATGGAGGGGATCAGCCCCAGCATTTT.